These 20 T cell receptor beta chains came from one sample sequenced in a study of T-cell memory formation after mild COVID-19. TCRdb re-called the 5' RACE reads with MiXCR, one entry per CDR3 protein. The sample lists a few hundred thousand distinct CDR3 sequences; 25% to 30% were seen once. Sequencing was carried out using PBMCs or a T cell subset sorted from them (not recorded which). The receptors shown here come from an adult woman who had mild COVID-19 (a few samples of this study predate the infection). Cell type and time point are not known.

The chain couples TRBV27 to TRBJ2-5; TRBD2 matches 10 bases. This CDR3 comprises 18 residues. CDR1 is MNHEY, CDR2 SMNVEV, per germline (reference sequence). V trimming: 5 bases; J trimming: 0 bases; junction bases outside the gene matches: 12. CDR3 in DNA: TGTGCCAGCAGTCTCACTCCGGGACTAGCGACGTACCAAGAGACCCAGTACTTC. This gives the protein CASSLTPGLATYQETQYF.

The chain links TRBV3-1 to TRBJ1-6, with a tentative D call TRBD1 (5 bases). The CDR3 is made up of 18 amino acids. Germline assignment: CDR1 LGHDT and CDR2 YNNKEL (reference sequence). V lost 0 bases and J 1 base, leaving 13 bases between the germline ends. This chain's CDR3 is CASSQDLGGTSYNSPLHF. The DNA for the CDR3 is TGTGCCAGCAGCCAAGATCTCGGGGGAACGTCCTATAATTCACCCCTCCACTTT.

The chain links TRBV7-8 to TRBJ2-7; 7 positions agree with TRBD1. The V segment lost 5 bases and the J segment 2 bases; nucleotides outside the gene matches: 9. The germline V gene has CDR1 SGHVS and CDR2 FQNEAQ. The CDR3 runs 15 residues. The CDR3 DNA follows: TGTGCCAGCAGCCTTCCGGGACAGATTCCCTACGAGCAGTACTTC. Translation gives CASSLPGQIPYEQYF.

This clonotype turned up a few times. The chain joins TRBV29-1 to TRBJ1-4; the D is unclear. The germline gives CDR1 SQVTM, CDR2 ANQGSEA. V lost 3 bases and J 8 bases, leaving 13 bases between the germline ends. This CDR3 region has 13 residues. DNA for the CDR3: TGCAGCGTTGAGGGAAATGGTGGGGAAAAACTGTTTTTT. Protein: CSVEGNGGEKLFF.

This clonotype was seen only a few times. The chain recombines TRBV7-2 with TRBJ2-1, with TRBD2 identical over 8 bases. With V trimmed by 5 bases and J by 6 bases, 3 bases remained unmatched. Germline V gives CDR1 SGHTA, CDR2 FQGNSA. This CDR3 is built from 13 residues. CDR3 nucleotides: TGTGCCAGCAGCGCTCGGGGGGGCAATGAGCAGTTCTTC. Translating it yields CASSARGGNEQFF. Supplemented by reference TRBV7-2 and TRBJ2-1, the full variable domain reads GAGVSQSPSNKVTEKGKDVELRCDPISGHTALYWYRQSLGQGLEFLIYFQGNSAPDKSGLPSDRFSAERTGGSVSTLTIQRTQQEDSAVYLCASSARGGNEQFFGPGTRLTVL.

In this sample, this clonotype turned up a few times. The chain has TRBV7-8 and TRBJ1-1, with a tentative D call TRBD1 (6 bases). CDR3 length: 15 amino acids. Germline V gene data show CDR1 as SGHVS and CDR2 as FQNEAQ. Trimming removed 1 base at V and 4 bases at J, with 13 bases between. The chain's CDR3 is CASSLDGTGPTEAFF. The DNA of the CDR3 is TGTGCCAGCAGCTTAGACGGTACAGGGCCCACTGAAGCTTTCTTT.

This clonotype was found a few times. The chain carries TRBV5-1 and TRBJ2-1; 7 bases fit TRBD2. V dropped 5 bases and J dropped 3; count of bases not matched to a gene: 11. The CDR3 runs 16 residues. The V gene's germline CDR1 is SGHRS and CDR2 YFSETQ. CDR3 in amino acids: CASSPLASAHYNEQFF. The DNA for the CDR3 is TGCGCCAGCAGTCCACTAGCGTCCGCGCACTACAATGAGCAGTTCTTC.

This chain links TRBV30 with TRBJ2-7; 7 bases fit TRBD1. The germline V gene encodes CDR1 GTSNPN and CDR2 SVGIG (reference sequence). The junction had 9 bases not matched to a gene; V was cut back by 3 bases and J by 4 bases. This CDR3 is 14 amino acids long. CDR3 residues: CAWRVMDRQYEQYF. CDR3 nucleotide sequence: TGTGCCTGGAGGGTAATGGACAGGCAATACGAGCAGTACTTC. The full variable domain, in which reference TRBV30 and TRBJ2-7 provide the parts outside the CDR3, is SQTIHQWPATLVQPVGSPLSLECTVEGTSNPNLYWYRQAAGRGLQLLFYSVGIGQISSEVPQNLSASRPQDRQFILSSKKLLLSDSGFYLCAWRVMDRQYEQYFGPGTRLTVT.

The rearrangement uses TRBV12-3 or TRBV12-4 and TRBJ1-1; D is perhaps TRBD1 (5 bases). V was pared by 4 bases and J by 0 bases, with 15 bases between. The CDR3 consists of 16 residues. The CDR3 nucleotides read TGTGCCAGCAGTTCTAGGCCGGGACTCCTGAACACTGAAGCTTTCTTT. This translates into CASSSRPGLLNTEAFF.

The chain combines TRBV6-5 with TRBJ1-1, with no clear D. The CDR3 spans 14 residues. V was cut by 7 bases and J by 1 base, with 13 bases left in between. Germline CDR1 reads MNHEY; CDR2 reads SVGAGI. The CDR3 sequence: CASNLYGSNTEAFF. The DNA of the CDR3 is TGTGCCAGCAACTTGTACGGGTCGAACACTGAAGCTTTCTTT.

This clonotype was picked up a small number of times. The V call is TRBV4-1, the J call TRBJ1-5; D not resolved. Germline-derived CDR1 and CDR2 are MGHRA and YSYEKL. This CDR3 is built from 18 residues. The V end lost 0 bases, the J end lost 0 bases, and 15 bases lay between the germline ends. CDR3 nucleotides: TGCGCCAGCAGCCAAGATCTTTTAGGAGGGCTTAGCAATCAGCCCCAGCATTTT. It specifies CASSQDLLGGLSNQPQHF.

The chain combines TRBV25-1 with TRBJ2-7; the D gene could be TRBD1 or TRBD2 (5 bases each). Trimming stripped 4 bases from V and 6 bases from J, with 13 bases between. CDR3 length: 13 residues. Germline loops: CDR1 MGHDK, CDR2 SYGVNS. The CDR3 reads CASSVRDPGEQYF. The CDR3 DNA reads as TGTGCCAGCAGTGTTAGGGACCCTGGCGAGCAGTACTTC.

The genes are TRBV5-5 and TRBJ2-7; possibly TRBD2 for D (6 bases). The V end lost 0 bases, the J end lost 12 bases, and 10 bases lay between the germline ends. Germline CDR1 reads SGHKS; CDR2 reads YYEKEE (reference sequence). This CDR3 is built from 11 residues. CDR3 sequence (DNA): TGTGCCAGCAGCTTGGCTGGGGGGTGGTACTTC. Translated: CASSLAGGWYF. Drawing the rest from reference TRBV5-5 and TRBJ2-7, the complete variable domain is DAGVTQSPTHLIKTRGQQVTLRCSPISGHKSVSWYQQVLGQGPQFIFQYYEKEERGRGNFPDRFSARQFPNYSSELNVNALLLGDSALYLCASSLAGGWYFGPGTRLTVT.

A few counts support this clonotype. J is TRBJ2-7 and V is TRBV2; 12 nucleotides line up with TRBD1. Germline assignment: CDR1 SNHLY and CDR2 FYNNEI. The trim removed 6 bases at V and 6 bases at J, leaving 9 bases unmatched. The CDR3 covers 15 residues. CDR3 region: CASSDPGTGGREQYF. CDR3 DNA sequence: TGTGCCAGCAGCGACCCCGGGACAGGGGGCCGCGAGCAGTACTTC.

This clonotype was counted a few times. The rearrangement links TRBV7-2 to TRBJ2-2; D is possibly TRBD2 (6 bases). This CDR3 spans 16 amino acids. The V gene lost 5 bases and the J gene lost 4 bases, with 17 bases spanning the gap. Germline V CDR1 and CDR2: SGHTA, FQGNSA. Here the CDR3 DNA reads TGTGCCAGCAGCAGCGGGCAGATAACTTCCACCGGGGAGCTGTTTTTT. Translation: CASSSGQITSTGELFF.

The chain carries TRBV27 and TRBJ1-1; TRBD1 matches at 7 bases. Germline lookup yields CDR1 MNHEY and CDR2 SMNVEV (reference sequence). This CDR3 has 14 residues. The V gene end was trimmed by 5 bases and the J gene end by 4 bases; junction bases not matched to a gene: 7. The CDR3 nucleotides are TGTGCCAGCAGTGGCGGGACAGTGCCCACTGAAGCTTTCTTT. This translates into CASSGGTVPTEAFF.

This clonotype was counted a few times. The chain combines TRBV9 with TRBJ1-1, with D possibly being TRBD1 (5 bases). CDR3 length: 14 amino acids. Trimming took off 1 base at V and 4 bases at J, with 11 bases between the two ends. Germline CDR1 reads SGDLS; CDR2 reads YYNGEE. The CDR3 sequence: CASSVHQGSTEAFF. The CDR3 DNA follows: TGTGCCAGCAGCGTACACCAGGGAAGCACTGAAGCTTTCTTT.

This chain links TRBV5-1 with TRBJ1-2, with 7 bases identical to TRBD1. Germline CDR1 and CDR2: SGHRS and YFSETQ. The junction had 5 bases not matched to a gene; V was cut back by 4 bases and J by 2 bases. The CDR3 has 14 amino acids. The CDR3 reads CASSHETGNYGYTF. CDR3 DNA sequence: TGCGCCAGCAGCCACGAGACAGGGAACTATGGCTACACCTTC.

This chain links TRBV27 with TRBJ2-7, with 9 bases fitting TRBD1. The CDR3 length is 15 residues. Germline V gene lookup returns CDR1 MNHEY and CDR2 SMNVEV (reference sequence). J gave up 12 bases and V 5 bases, and 17 bases lay outside the gene matches. The CDR3 nucleotides are TGTGCCAGCAGTCGCTCCGGGACAGGGATCTCTATTCCGTACTTC. Its translation is CASSRSGTGISIPYF.

The chain employs TRBV19 and TRBJ2-5, with D uncertain. Between the trimmed V and J ends, which lost 5 bases and 5 bases, there was a span of 21 bases. There are 16 residues in the CDR3. Germline assignment: CDR1 LNHDA and CDR2 SQIVND (reference sequence). CDR3 sequence: CASSRIRQDRAETQYF. The CDR3 nucleotides are TGTGCCAGTAGTCGCATACGCCAGGATAGAGCGGAGACCCAGTACTTC.